The 21 T cell receptor beta chains below were found in one sample sequenced in a study of CD8 T cells in Susac syndrome. The RNA input was roughly 0.45 to 1 ug, and it was reverse transcribed with random hexamers. TCRdb independently ran MiXCR on the immunoSEQ multiplex PCR reads; one entry per CDR3 protein. The table has under 90,000 distinct CDR3 sequences, roughly 91% seen once; the top ten hold 0.5% to 0.65%. The material sequenced was CD4+ T cells from PBMCs. These receptors were obtained from a human donor with Susac syndrome.

V usage is TRBV24-1 and J usage is TRBJ2-2; TRBD2 agrees at 8 bases. The V and J ends lost 3 bases and 0 bases, in that order; junction bases with no gene match: 2. The length of the CDR3 is 16 residues. The V gene's germline CDR1 is KGHDR and CDR2 SFDVKD. DNA for the CDR3: TGTGCCACCAGTGATGCGGGGGGCCCGAACACCGGGGAGCTGTTTTTT. This encodes CATSDAGGPNTGELFF.

The J gene is TRBJ1-1, the V gene TRBV12-3 or TRBV12-4; D gene uncertain. The CDR3 contains 14 residues. Trimming pared 3 bases from V and 1 base from J, leaving 9 bases between. CDR3 region: CASSFIRGNTEAFF. The CDR3, as DNA: TGTGCCAGCAGTTTCATTCGGGGGAACACTGAAGCTTTCTTT.

The DNA for the CDR3 is TGTGCCAGCAGTTACCGGGACAAAGCCTACGAGCAGTACTTC. The encoded protein is CASSYRDKAYEQYF. This chain links TRBV12-3 or TRBV12-4 with TRBJ2-7; a weak D match, TRBD1 (6 bases). Trimming took off 4 bases at V and 2 bases at J, with 12 bases between the two ends. This CDR3 spans 14 amino acids.

This clonotype appeared a few times. This sequence joins TRBV27 and TRBJ2-7; 8 positions agree with TRBD2. Germline V gene sequence: CDR1 MNHEY, CDR2 SMNVEV (reference sequence). The V segment lost 4 bases and the J segment 7 bases; nucleotides outside the gene matches: 12. The CDR3 consists of 15 residues. The CDR3 loop reads CASSYRLATLGEQYF. The CDR3 region has the DNA TGTGCCAGCAGTTACCGACTAGCGACCCTGGGAGAGCAGTACTTC.

This clonotype was counted between two and nine times. This sequence joins TRBV20-1 and TRBJ2-3; the match to TRBD2 covers 12 bases. This CDR3 is 15 amino acids long. Germline V gene data show CDR1 as DFQATT and CDR2 as SNEGSKA (reference sequence). V was pared by 3 bases and J by 2 bases, with 3 bases of the junction left unmatched. CDR3 nucleotide sequence: TGCAGTGCTAGGACTAGCGGGGGTATCACAGATACGCAGTATTTT. Translated: CSARTSGGITDTQYF.

The chain couples TRBV20-1 to TRBJ1-5; 9 bases are a match to TRBD1. V was pared by 6 bases and J by 1 base, with 13 bases of the junction left unmatched. The length of the CDR3 is 17 residues. Per the germline V gene, CDR1 is DFQATT and CDR2 is SNEGSKA (reference sequence). CDR3: CSARTGALPASNQPQHF. CDR3 nucleotide sequence: TGCAGTGCCCGGACAGGGGCACTGCCCGCAAGCAATCAGCCCCAGCATTTT.

This clonotype was counted between two and nine times. This chain joins TRBV9 and TRBJ2-1, with no clear D. Germline CDR1 SGDLS, CDR2 YYNGEE. Trimming removed 1 base from V and 6 bases from J, with 11 bases in between. CDR3 length: 14 residues. CDR3: CASSVIVQSNEQFF. CDR3 nucleotide sequence: TGTGCCAGCAGCGTAATTGTCCAATCCAATGAGCAGTTCTTC.

The chain employs TRBV27 and TRBJ2-5; tentatively, D is TRBD1 (5 bases). Trimming stripped 4 bases from V and 4 bases from J, with 19 bases between. This CDR3 region has 16 residues. CDR1 MNHEY and CDR2 SMNVEV come from the germline V gene (reference sequence). The CDR3 protein is CASSSLPRPGLETQYF. The CDR3 DNA sequence: TGTGCCAGCAGTTCATTACCCCGACCAGGGTTAGAGACCCAGTACTTC.

This clonotype was recorded a few times. The chain joins TRBV12-3 or TRBV12-4 to TRBJ2-7; tentatively, D is TRBD2 (5 bases). Deletions cut 3 bases from V and 2 bases from J, with 11 bases between. The length of the CDR3 is 14 residues. The CDR3 loop is CASSFSRGTYEQYF. The CDR3 DNA reads TGTGCCAGCAGTTTCTCTCGAGGGACCTACGAGCAGTACTTC.

This rearrangement joins TRBV6-6 to TRBJ2-7, with D possibly matching TRBD1 (5 bases). The CDR3 is made up of 12 amino acids. V lost 5 bases and J lost 4, with 9 bases in between. Germline V CDR1 and CDR2: MNHNY, SVGAGI (reference sequence). The DNA of the CDR3 is TGTGCCAGCAGTGTACAGGAGTACGAGCAGTACTTC. This encodes CASSVQEYEQYF.

The V gene is TRBV18, the J gene TRBJ1-2, with a tentative D call TRBD1 (6 bases). V gave up 5 bases and J gave up 0 bases, with 22 bases separating them. Germline V gene sequence: CDR1 KGHSH, CDR2 LQKENI. This CDR3 region has 18 residues. The CDR3 bases are TGTGCCAGCTCATATGGTCAGGGGCGAATCGGCCCTAACTATGGCTACACCTTC. This sequence encodes CASSYGQGRIGPNYGYTF.

The chain is built from TRBV7-2 and TRBJ2-1; 7 nucleotides agree with TRBD2. J was trimmed by 1 base and V by 5 bases; bases with no gene match: 5. There are 15 residues in the CDR3. CDR1 and CDR2 from the germline V gene are SGHTA and FQGNSA. CDR3 sequence (DNA): TGTGCCAGCAGCCGCGGGAGTGGGTCCTACAATGAGCAGTTCTTC. Translation gives CASSRGSGSYNEQFF.

The gene calls are TRBV5-6 and TRBJ2-2; 8 bases are shared with TRBD1. The germline V gene has CDR1 SGHDT and CDR2 YYEEEE. V shed 1 base, J shed 5 bases, and the junction held 7 bases outside the gene matches. The CDR3 loop spans 16 amino acids. The CDR3 DNA follows: TGTGCCAGCAGCTTGTTCGGACAGGGATCGACCGGGGAGCTGTTTTTT. This encodes CASSLFGQGSTGELFF.

Only a few counts were recorded for this clonotype. The V gene is TRBV5-1, the J gene TRBJ2-7; possibly TRBD1 for D (6 bases). The CDR3 runs to 14 residues. Trimming cost V 3 bases and J 0 bases, with 10 bases left between them. From germline, CDR1 is SGHRS and CDR2 YFSETQ. The DNA for the CDR3 is TGCGCCAGCAGCTCAGGGGACGGCTCCTACGAGCAGTACTTC. It is translated as CASSSGDGSYEQYF. Full variable domain (missing parts from reference TRBV5-1 and TRBJ2-7): KAGVTQTPRYLIKTRGQQVTLSCSPISGHRSVSWYQQTPGQGLQFLFEYFSETQRNKGNFPGRFSGRQFSNSRSEMNVSTLELGDSALYLCASSSGDGSYEQYFGPGTRLTVT.

The gene calls are TRBV29-1 and TRBJ1-2; TRBD1 matches 8 bases. Germline V lookup: CDR1 SQVTM, CDR2 ANQGSEA. V lost 1 base to trimming and J lost 4 bases; unmatched junction nucleotides: 8. This CDR3 has 15 residues. CDR3 amino acids: CSVEGQGARSYGYTF. In nucleotides, the CDR3 is TGCAGCGTTGAAGGGCAGGGGGCGCGTTCCTATGGCTACACCTTC.

This rearrangement joins TRBV9 to TRBJ1-6, with D hard to call. Trimming took off 3 bases at V and 4 bases at J, with 11 bases between the two ends. Germline CDR1 and CDR2: SGDLS and YYNGEE. There are 15 residues in the CDR3. CDR3 loop: CASSDGAAYNSPLHF. In nucleotides, the CDR3 is TGTGCCAGCAGCGACGGAGCCGCTTATAATTCACCCCTCCACTTT.

V gene TRBV6-5 combines with J gene TRBJ2-7, with TRBD1 identical over 7 bases. From germline, CDR1 is MNHEY and CDR2 SVGAGI. This CDR3 spans 12 amino acids. V trimming: 10 bases; J trimming: 1 base; junction bases outside the gene matches: 4. In nucleotides, the CDR3 is TGTGCCACTAGACAGGGTTCCTACGAGCAGTACTTC. Its protein is CATRQGSYEQYF.

The V call is TRBV4-1, the J call TRBJ2-1, with TRBD1 identical over 9 bases. CDR1 and CDR2 from the germline V gene are MGHRA and YSYEKL. CDR3 length: 15 residues. Trimming removed 0 bases from V and 8 bases from J; junction bases left unmatched: 5. CDR3 amino acids: CASSQEQGARDEQFF. The DNA for the CDR3 is TGCGCCAGCAGCCAAGAACAGGGGGCTCGGGATGAGCAGTTCTTC.

The CDR3, as DNA: TGTGCCAGCAGCACCCGGGGATCGGTAGGGGACACTGAAGCTTTCTTT. This encodes CASSTRGSVGDTEAFF. The chain links TRBV7-2 to TRBJ1-1, with a weak D call TRBD1 (5 bases). CDR1 and CDR2 (germline): SGHTA, FQGNSA. The CDR3 has 16 residues. V gave up 5 bases and J gave up 3 bases, with 19 bases separating them.

V gene TRBV7-9 combines with J gene TRBJ1-5; the D is unclear. Per the germline V gene, CDR1 is SEHNR and CDR2 is FQNEAQ (reference sequence). This CDR3 contains 10 residues. The ends were cut back, 8 bases at V and 8 bases at J, with 7 bases in the middle. This chain's CDR3 is CASGREPQHF. The CDR3 DNA sequence: TGTGCCAGCGGACGTGAGCCCCAGCATTTT.

The chain has TRBV7-9 and TRBJ1-6; a weak D match, TRBD1 (5 bases). The germline CDR1 and CDR2 sequences are SEHNR and FQNEAQ (reference sequence). Trimming took off 5 bases at V and 9 bases at J, with 14 bases between the two ends. CDR3 length: 14 amino acids. The CDR3 DNA reads as TGTGCCAGCAGCCTCTACACCCAGGGTTCACCCCTCCACTTT. Encoded protein: CASSLYTQGSPLHF.